What follows describes a single T cell receptor (beta chain). This clonotype was observed a handful of times. No antigen is known for it. Base qualities are not recorded, but no much larger clone differs from it by a single base. The entry originates in a study of post-analysis software for immune sequencing data (dated by TCRdb to between 2014 and 2017). Notes on the research overall: The recorded disease courses included relapsing-remitting, secondary progressive and progressive-relapsing multiple sclerosis, and some patients had no subtype annotation. The multiple sclerosis patient repertoires were compared with about a dozen previously published healthy control repertoires from donors aged about 6 to 26 years. A subset of samples was prepared in parallel using single-end sample barcoding, then pooled and co-amplified after Illumina adapter ligation.

Library generation was performed with PCR. Reads for this sample came from an Illumina HiSeq 2500. Unique molecular identifiers were incorporated into TCR beta cDNA libraries to reduce PCR and sequencing biases. Per 1 to 10 million input T cells, some 500,000 cDNA molecules were obtained, such that each molecule approximated one T cell. The same protocol used for the earlier healthy control dataset was applied to prepare and sequence the patient libraries. Within a given batch, samples were prepared together, multiplexed and sequenced on the same HiSeq lane. The authors' pipeline ran thus. Raw barcoded reads were processed with MIGEC, discarding single-read molecular identifier groups before consensus assembly and CDR3 extraction. Clonotype tables were post-analysed with VDJtools, normalizing diversity by down-sampling all datasets to the smallest sample size. To correct batch-related cross-sample contamination, repertoire overlap clustering matched CDR3 amino acid sequences but not nucleotide sequences. Clones were called with MiXCR by TCRdb after fastp trimmed the public reads at Q25, and only in-frame beta chains were retained. Each record represents a unique CDR3 protein, reported with the most common genes and DNA among its rows. V and J calls and clone size were set by TCRdb, not the authors. The sample data list under 200,000 distinct CDR3 sequences, and roughly 34% of these were observed just once. The ten largest clones capture roughly 28% of the sample.

Here is what the overall study found, with its caveats: Multiple sclerosis patients had significantly lower normalized Chao1 diversity than controls, a result that suggests substantial peripheral T-cell clonal expansion. The control group was slightly older than the multiple sclerosis patient group. Significantly higher frequencies in patients than in controls were found for five or six TRBV segments, including TRBV5-6, TRBV5-1 and TRBV20-1. Direct clustering with F measure revealed strong co-clustering of samples prepared in the same batch, which led to a batch-effect correction.

CDR1 and CDR2 were assigned from the germline V gene as MNHEY and SVGAGI. Trimming takes 5 bases off V and 4 bases off J; junction bases not matched to a gene: 7. The CDR3 measures 14 amino acids from cysteine to phenylalanine. The read is trimmed to its CDR3 DNA, 42 bases read in frame from base 1. The meaning of the sample's time point label: second blood draw from one MS patient after hematopoietic stem cell transplantation. To demonstrate the VDJtools post-analysis software, TCR beta repertoires were profiled from the peripheral blood of about 13 young patients with multiple sclerosis. The multiple sclerosis patients were children and adolescents between roughly 6 and 16 years of age.

The chain uses TRBV6-5 and TRBJ1-2; 7 central nucleotides agree with TRBD1. The sequence was collected from a girl between 10 and 17 years old with multiple sclerosis. Donor details come from another sample of the same person, matched by shared clones. The sequencing here drew on blood, taken after autologous hematopoietic stem cell transplantation. The nucleotide sequence reads as follows: TGTGCCAGCAGTGGAGGGGGCGCCAGCTATGGCTACACCTTC. Translated, it gives CASSGGGASYGYTF.